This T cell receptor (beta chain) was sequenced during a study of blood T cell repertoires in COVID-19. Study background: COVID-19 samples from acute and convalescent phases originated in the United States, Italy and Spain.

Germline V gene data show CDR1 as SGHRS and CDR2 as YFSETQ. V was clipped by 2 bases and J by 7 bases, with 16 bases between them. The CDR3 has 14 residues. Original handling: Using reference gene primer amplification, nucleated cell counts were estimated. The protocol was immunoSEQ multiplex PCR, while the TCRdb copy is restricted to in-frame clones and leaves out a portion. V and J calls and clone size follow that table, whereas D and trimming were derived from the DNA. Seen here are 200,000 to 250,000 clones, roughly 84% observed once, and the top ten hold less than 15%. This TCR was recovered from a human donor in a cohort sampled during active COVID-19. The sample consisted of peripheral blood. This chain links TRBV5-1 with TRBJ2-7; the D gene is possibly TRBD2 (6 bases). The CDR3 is CASSLVVAGREQYF. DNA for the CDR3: TGCGCCAGCAGCTTAGTTGTTGCGGGACGGGAGCAGTACTTC.